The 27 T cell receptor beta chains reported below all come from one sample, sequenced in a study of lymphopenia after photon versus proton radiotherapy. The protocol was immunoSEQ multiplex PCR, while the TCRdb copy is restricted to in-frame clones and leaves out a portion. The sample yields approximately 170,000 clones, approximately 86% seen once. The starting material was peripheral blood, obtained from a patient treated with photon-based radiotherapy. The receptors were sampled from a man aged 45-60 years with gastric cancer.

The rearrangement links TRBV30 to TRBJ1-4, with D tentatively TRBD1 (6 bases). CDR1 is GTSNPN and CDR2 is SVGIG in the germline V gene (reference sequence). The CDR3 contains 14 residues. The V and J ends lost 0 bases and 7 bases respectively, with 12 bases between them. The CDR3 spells CAWSVQGVPEKLFF. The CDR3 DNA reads TGTGCCTGGAGTGTACAGGGAGTTCCTGAAAAACTGTTTTTT.

In DNA, the CDR3 is TGTGCCAGCAGTTTGTCACCGCCCCTAAACACCATATATTTT. Translating gives CASSLSPPLNTIYF. The gene calls are TRBV28 and TRBJ1-3, with D hard to call. The CDR3 contains 14 residues. With 3 bases removed from V and 6 bases from J, the gap between germline ends came to 12 bases. Germline CDR1 and CDR2: MDHEN and SYDVKM.

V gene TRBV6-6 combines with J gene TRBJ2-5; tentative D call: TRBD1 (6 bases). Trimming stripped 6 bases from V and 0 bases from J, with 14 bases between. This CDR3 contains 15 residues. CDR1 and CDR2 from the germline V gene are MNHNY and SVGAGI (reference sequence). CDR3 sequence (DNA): TGTGCCAGCAGGGATCGGACAGATCACCAAGAGACCCAGTACTTC. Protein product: CASRDRTDHQETQYF.

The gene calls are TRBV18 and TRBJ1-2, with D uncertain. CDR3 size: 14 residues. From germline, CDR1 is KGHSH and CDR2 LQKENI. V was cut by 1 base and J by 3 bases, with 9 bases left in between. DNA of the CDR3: TGTGCCAGCTCACCACTCTCAGGCGACTATGGCTACACCTTC. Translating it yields CASSPLSGDYGYTF.

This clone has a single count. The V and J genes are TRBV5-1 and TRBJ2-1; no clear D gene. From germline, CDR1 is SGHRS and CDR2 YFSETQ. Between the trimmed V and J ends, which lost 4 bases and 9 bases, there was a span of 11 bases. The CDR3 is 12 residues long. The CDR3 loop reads CASSEPSGEQFF. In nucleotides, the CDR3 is TGCGCCAGCAGCGAACCCAGTGGTGAGCAGTTCTTC. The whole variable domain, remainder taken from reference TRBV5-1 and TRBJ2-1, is KAGVTQTPRYLIKTRGQQVTLSCSPISGHRSVSWYQQTPGQGLQFLFEYFSETQRNKGNFPGRFSGRQFSNSRSEMNVSTLELGDSALYLCASSEPSGEQFFGPGTRLTVL.

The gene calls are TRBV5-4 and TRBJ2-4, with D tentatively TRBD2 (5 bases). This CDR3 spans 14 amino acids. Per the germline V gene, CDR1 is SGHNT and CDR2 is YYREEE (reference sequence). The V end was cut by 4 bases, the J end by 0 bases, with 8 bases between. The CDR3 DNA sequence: TGTGCCAGCAGCGCCGGGGTAGCCAAAAACATTCAGTACTTC. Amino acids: CASSAGVAKNIQYF.

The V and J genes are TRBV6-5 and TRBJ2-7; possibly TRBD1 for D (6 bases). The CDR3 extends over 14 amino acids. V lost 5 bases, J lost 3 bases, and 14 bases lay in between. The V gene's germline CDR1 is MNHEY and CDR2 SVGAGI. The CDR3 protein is CASSTSTGSYEQYF. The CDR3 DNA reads TGTGCCAGCAGTACCTCGACAGGCAGCTACGAGCAGTACTTC.

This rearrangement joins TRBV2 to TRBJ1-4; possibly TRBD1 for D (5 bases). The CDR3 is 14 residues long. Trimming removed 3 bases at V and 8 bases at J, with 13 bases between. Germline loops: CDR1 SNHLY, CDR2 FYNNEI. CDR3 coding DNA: TGTGCCAGCAGTGAGCCAGGGAAGGGAGAAAAACTGTTTTTT. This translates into CASSEPGKGEKLFF. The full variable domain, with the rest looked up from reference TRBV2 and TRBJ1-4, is EPEVTQTPSHQVTQMGQEVILRCVPISNHLYFYWYRQILGQKVEFLVSFYNNEISEKSEIFDDQFSVERPDGSNFTLKIRSTKLEDSAMYFCASSEPGKGEKLFFGSGTQLSVL.

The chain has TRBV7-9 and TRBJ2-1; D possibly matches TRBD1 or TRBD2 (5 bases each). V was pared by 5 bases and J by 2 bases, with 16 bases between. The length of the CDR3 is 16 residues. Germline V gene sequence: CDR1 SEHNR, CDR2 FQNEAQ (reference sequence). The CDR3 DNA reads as TGTGCCAGCAGCGGCCTGGGGGTAGGGCCCTACAATGAGCAGTTCTTC. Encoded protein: CASSGLGVGPYNEQFF.

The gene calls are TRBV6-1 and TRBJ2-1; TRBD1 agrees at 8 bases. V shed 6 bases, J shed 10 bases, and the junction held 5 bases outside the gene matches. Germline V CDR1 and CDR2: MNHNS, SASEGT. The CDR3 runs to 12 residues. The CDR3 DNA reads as TGTGCCAGCAGGGGGGGACAGGAGGAGCAGTTCTTC. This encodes CASRGGQEEQFF.

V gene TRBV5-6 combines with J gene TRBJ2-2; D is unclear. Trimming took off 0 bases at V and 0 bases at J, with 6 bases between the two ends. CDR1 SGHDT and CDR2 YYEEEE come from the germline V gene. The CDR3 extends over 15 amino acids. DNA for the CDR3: TGTGCCAGCAGCTTGGATGGGGCGAACACCGGGGAGCTGTTTTTT. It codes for CASSLDGANTGELFF.

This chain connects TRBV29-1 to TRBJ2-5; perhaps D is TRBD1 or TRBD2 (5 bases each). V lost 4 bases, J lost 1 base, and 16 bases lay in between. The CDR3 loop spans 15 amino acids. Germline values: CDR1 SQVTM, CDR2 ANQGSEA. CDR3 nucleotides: TGCAGCGTTGTACAGCGGCAGGGCGTCCAAGAGACCCAGTACTTC. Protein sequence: CSVVQRQGVQETQYF.

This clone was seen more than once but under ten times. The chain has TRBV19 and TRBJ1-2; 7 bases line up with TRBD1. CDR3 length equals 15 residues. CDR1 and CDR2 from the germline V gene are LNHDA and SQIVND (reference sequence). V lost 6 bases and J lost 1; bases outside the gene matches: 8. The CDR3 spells CASRGRDSVNYGYTF. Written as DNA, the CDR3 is TGTGCCAGTAGGGGGAGGGACAGCGTTAACTATGGCTACACCTTC.

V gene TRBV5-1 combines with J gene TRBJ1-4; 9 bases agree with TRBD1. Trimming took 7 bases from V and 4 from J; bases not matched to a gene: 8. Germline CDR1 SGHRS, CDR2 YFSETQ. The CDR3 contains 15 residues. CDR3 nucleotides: TGCGCCAGCGGAACGACAGGGGGGGTTAATGAAAAACTGTTTTTT. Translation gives CASGTTGGVNEKLFF.

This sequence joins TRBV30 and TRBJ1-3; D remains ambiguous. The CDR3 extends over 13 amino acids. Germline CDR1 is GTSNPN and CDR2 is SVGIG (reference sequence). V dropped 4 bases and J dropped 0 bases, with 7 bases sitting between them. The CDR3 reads CAWIPSSGNTIYF. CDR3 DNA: TGTGCCTGGATTCCGAGCTCTGGAAACACCATATATTTT. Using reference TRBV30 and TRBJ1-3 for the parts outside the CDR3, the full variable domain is SQTIHQWPATLVQPVGSPLSLECTVEGTSNPNLYWYRQAAGRGLQLLFYSVGIGQISSEVPQNLSASRPQDRQFILSSKKLLLSDSGFYLCAWIPSSGNTIYFGEGSWLTVV.

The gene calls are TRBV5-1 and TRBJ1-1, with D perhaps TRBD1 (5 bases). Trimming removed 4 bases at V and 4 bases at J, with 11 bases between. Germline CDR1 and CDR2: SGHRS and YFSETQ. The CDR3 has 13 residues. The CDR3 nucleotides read TGCGCCAGCAGCCCCTTCGGGGGCACTGAAGCTTTCTTT. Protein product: CASSPFGGTEAFF.

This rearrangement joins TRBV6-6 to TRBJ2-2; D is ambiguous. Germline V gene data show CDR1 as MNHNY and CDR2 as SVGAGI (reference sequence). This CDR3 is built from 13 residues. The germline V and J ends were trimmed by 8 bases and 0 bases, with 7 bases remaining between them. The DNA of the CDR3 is TGTGCCAGCTTGGGCGCGAACACCGGGGAGCTGTTTTTT. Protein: CASLGANTGELFF.

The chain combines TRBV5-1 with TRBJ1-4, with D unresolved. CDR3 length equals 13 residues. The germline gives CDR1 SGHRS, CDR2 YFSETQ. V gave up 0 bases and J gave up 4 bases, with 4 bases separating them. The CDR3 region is CASSLASNEKLFF. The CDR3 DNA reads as TGCGCCAGCAGCTTGGCCAGTAATGAAAAACTGTTTTTT.

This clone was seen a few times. This chain's CDR3 is CASSYDRSGETQYF. CDR3 in DNA: TGTGCCAGCAGCTATGACAGGTCTGGAGAGACCCAGTACTTC. The gene calls are TRBV4-2 and TRBJ2-5, with D possibly matching TRBD1 (6 bases). Germline-derived CDR1 and CDR2 are LGHNA and YNFKEQ. Trimming cost V 5 bases and J 4 bases, with 14 bases left between them. The CDR3 is 14 residues long.

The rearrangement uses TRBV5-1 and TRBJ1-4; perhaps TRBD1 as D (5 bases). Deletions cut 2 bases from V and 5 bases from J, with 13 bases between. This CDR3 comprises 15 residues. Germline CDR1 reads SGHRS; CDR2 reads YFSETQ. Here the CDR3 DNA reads TGCGCCAGCAGCTTCGAGCAGGGACCGAATGAAAAACTGTTTTTT. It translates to CASSFEQGPNEKLFF.

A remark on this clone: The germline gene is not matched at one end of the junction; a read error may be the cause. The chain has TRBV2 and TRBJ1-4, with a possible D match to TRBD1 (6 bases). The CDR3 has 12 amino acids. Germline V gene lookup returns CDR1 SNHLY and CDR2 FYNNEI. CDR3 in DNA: TGTGCCAGCAGCACGTCCAGGACTGGGGGGCTTTTT. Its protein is CASSTSRTGGLF.

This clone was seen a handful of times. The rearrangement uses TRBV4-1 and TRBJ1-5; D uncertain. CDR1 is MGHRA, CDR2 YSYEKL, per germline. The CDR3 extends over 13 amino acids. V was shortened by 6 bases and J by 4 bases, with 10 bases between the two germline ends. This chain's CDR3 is CASSHPANQPQHF. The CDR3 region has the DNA TGCGCCAGCAGTCACCCCGCTAATCAGCCCCAGCATTTT.

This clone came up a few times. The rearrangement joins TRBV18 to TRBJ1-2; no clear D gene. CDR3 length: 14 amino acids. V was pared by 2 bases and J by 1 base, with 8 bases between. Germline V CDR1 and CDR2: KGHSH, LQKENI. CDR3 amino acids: CASSPSARNYGYTF. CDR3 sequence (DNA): TGTGCCAGCTCACCATCGGCCCGTAACTATGGCTACACCTTC.

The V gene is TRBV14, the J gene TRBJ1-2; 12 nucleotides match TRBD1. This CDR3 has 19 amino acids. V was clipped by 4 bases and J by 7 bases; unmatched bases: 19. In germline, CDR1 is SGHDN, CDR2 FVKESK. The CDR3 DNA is TGTGCCAGCAGCCGTTCGTGGGACAGGGGGCTGATAGGCGTTGGTGGCTACACCTTC. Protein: CASSRSWDRGLIGVGGYTF.

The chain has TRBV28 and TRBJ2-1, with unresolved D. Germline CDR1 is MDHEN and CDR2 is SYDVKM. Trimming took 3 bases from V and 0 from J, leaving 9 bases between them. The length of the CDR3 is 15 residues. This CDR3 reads CASSFPRSSYNEQFF. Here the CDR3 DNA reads TGTGCCAGCAGTTTCCCGCGCAGCTCCTACAATGAGCAGTTCTTC.

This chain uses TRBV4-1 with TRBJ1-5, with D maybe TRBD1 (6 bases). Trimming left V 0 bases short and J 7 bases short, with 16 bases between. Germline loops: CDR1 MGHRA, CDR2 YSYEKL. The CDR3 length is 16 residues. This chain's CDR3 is CASSQDQGTGSQPQHF. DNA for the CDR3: TGCGCCAGCAGCCAAGATCAGGGTACAGGGTCCCAGCCCCAGCATTTT.

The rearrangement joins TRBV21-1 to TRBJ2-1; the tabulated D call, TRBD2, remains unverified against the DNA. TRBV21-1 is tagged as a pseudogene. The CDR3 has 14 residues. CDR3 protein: CASSKAPGCDEQFF. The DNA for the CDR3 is TGTGCCAGCAGCAAAGCGCCGGGGTGCGATGAGCAGTTCTTC.